This is a list of T cell receptor beta chains from one sample in a study of blood T cell repertoires in COVID-19. Sequencing used immunoSEQ multiplex PCR; TCRdb keeps in-frame clones, though not all of them. The sample lists about 110,000 clones; around 83% were seen once. Sequenced: peripheral blood. All receptors come from a woman older than 75 with active or convalescent COVID-19. CDR3s include the opening cysteine and the closing phenylalanine or tryptophan. The order of the fields is clone size, V gene, D gene, J gene, CDR3 protein, CDR3 DNA. A D gene is named only where the DNA matches it firmly. Only some rows state a clone size, as once, few, many or a class for expanded clones.

size: once
V: TRBV10-3
D: TRBD2
J: TRBJ2-1
CDR3: CAIMGTSPYNEQFF
DNA: TGTGCCATCATGGGGACTAGTCCCTACAATGAGCAGTTCTTC

size: NA
V: TRBV19
D: NA
J: TRBJ2-2
CDR3: CASMGLNRGGPGELFF
DNA: TGTGCCAGTATGGGACTAAACAGGGGGGGACCCGGGGAGCTGTTTTTT

size: NA
V: TRBV27
D: TRBD1
J: TRBJ1-2
CDR3: CASSLGTGYGYTF
DNA: TGTGCCAGCAGCTTAGGGACAGGCTATGGCTACACCTTC

size: NA
V: TRBV27
D: TRBD2
J: TRBJ2-7
CDR3: CASSLSRGYEQYF
DNA: TGTGCCAGCAGTTTATCGCGGGGGTACGAGCAGTACTTC

size: NA
V: TRBV4-2
D: NA
J: TRBJ1-2
CDR3: CASSQDLGGNYGYTF
DNA: TGTGCCAGCAGCCAAGATCTGGGGGGGAACTATGGCTACACCTTC

size: few
V: TRBV19
D: TRBD1
J: TRBJ1-5
CDR3: CASSIAQNRGWEPQHF
DNA: TGTGCCAGTAGTATAGCCCAGAACAGGGGCTGGGAGCCCCAGCATTTT

size: NA
V: TRBV3-1/TRBV3-2
D: TRBD1
J: TRBJ1-1
CDR3: CASSPLGQGGNTEAFF
DNA: TGTGCCAGCAGCCCGTTAGGACAGGGCGGCAACACTGAAGCTTTCTTT

size: NA
V: TRBV28
D: TRBD2
J: TRBJ2-2
CDR3: CASTLADTGELFF
DNA: TGTGCCAGCACACTAGCGGACACCGGGGAGCTGTTTTTT

size: NA
V: TRBV27
D: TRBD1
J: TRBJ2-7
CDR3: CASSLTGRHEQYF
DNA: TGTGCCAGCAGTTTGACAGGGCGGCACGAGCAGTACTTC

size: NA
V: TRBV6-4
D: NA
J: TRBJ2-2
CDR3: CASSLQSNTGELFF
DNA: TGTGCCAGCAGCTTACAGTCGAACACCGGGGAGCTGTTTTTT

size: few
V: TRBV11-2
D: TRBD1
J: TRBJ1-6
CDR3: CASSEWDSNSPLHF
DNA: TGTGCCAGCAGCGAGTGGGACAGTAATTCACCCCTCCACTTT

size: NA
V: TRBV19
D: TRBD2
J: TRBJ2-3
CDR3: CASSIWGGTDTQYF
DNA: TGTGCCAGTAGTATATGGGGGGGGACAGATACGCAGTATTTT

size: NA
V: TRBV7-3
D: NA
J: TRBJ2-2
CDR3: CASSPSGTGELFF
DNA: TGTGCCAGCAGCCCCTCGGGCACCGGGGAGCTGTTTTTT

size: NA
V: TRBV7-3
D: NA
J: TRBJ1-3
CDR3: CTKGREEDTIYF
DNA: TGTACAAAAGGCAGGGAGGAAGACACCATATATTTT

size: few
V: TRBV2
D: TRBD2
J: TRBJ2-1
CDR3: CASLWTSGSPSNEQFF
DNA: TGTGCCAGCCTGTGGACTAGCGGGAGCCCCAGCAATGAGCAGTTCTTC

size: few
V: TRBV10-3
D: NA
J: TRBJ2-5
CDR3: CAISAQQETQYF
DNA: TGTGCCATCAGTGCCCAACAAGAGACCCAGTACTTC

size: NA
V: TRBV5-1
D: NA
J: TRBJ1-1
CDR3: CASSLAGEDQNTEAFF
DNA: TGCGCCAGCAGCTTGGCTGGAGAGGATCAGAACACTGAAGCTTTCTTT

size: NA
V: TRBV5-1
D: NA
J: TRBJ2-7
CDR3: CASSLGPSVPYEQYF
DNA: TGCGCCAGCAGCTTGGGTCCTAGCGTTCCCTACGAGCAGTACTTC

size: NA
V: TRBV28
D: TRBD2
J: TRBJ2-7
CDR3: CASTPGRLAGYRTYEQYF
DNA: TGTGCCAGCACTCCCGGTCGGCTAGCGGGATACCGTACCTACGAGCAGTACTTC

size: NA
V: TRBV13
D: TRBD1
J: TRBJ1-1
CDR3: CASSLRTGFMNTEAFF
DNA: TGTGCCAGCAGCCTAAGGACAGGGTTTATGAACACTGAAGCTTTCTTT

size: many
V: TRBV6-5
D: NA
J: TRBJ1-1
CDR3: CASRKLGGSTEAFF
DNA: TGTGCCAGCAGAAAACTCGGGGGTAGCACTGAAGCTTTCTTT

size: NA
V: TRBV5-1
D: NA
J: TRBJ2-1
CDR3: CASSLASLAGEQFF
DNA: TGCGCCAGCAGCTTGGCCTCACTAGCTGGTGAGCAGTTCTTC

size: NA
V: TRBV5-1
D: NA
J: TRBJ1-4
CDR3: CASSLAGTGDEKLFF
DNA: TGCGCCAGCAGCTTGGCCGGGACGGGAGATGAAAAACTGTTTTTT

size: NA
V: TRBV18
D: TRBD1
J: TRBJ2-1
CDR3: CASSPDWDRLLNEQFF
DNA: TGTGCCAGCTCACCAGATTGGGACAGACTACTTAATGAGCAGTTCTTC

size: NA
V: TRBV4-2
D: TRBD2
J: TRBJ2-3
CDR3: CASSQVQSGSESTDTQYF
DNA: TGTGCCAGCAGCCAAGTACAAAGCGGGAGTGAAAGCACAGATACGCAGTATTTT

size: NA
V: TRBV27
D: NA
J: TRBJ1-2
CDR3: CASSKRDFRGYTF
DNA: TGTGCCAGCAGTAAAAGGGACTTCAGGGGCTACACCTTC

size: NA
V: TRBV24-1
D: TRBD1
J: TRBJ2-1
CDR3: CATSGRDRGRRGGIHNSYGNEQFF
DNA: TGTGCCACCAGTGGCCGGGACAGGGGGCGCCGGGGCGGGATCCATAACTCTTATGGCAATGAGCAGTTCTTC

size: NA
V: TRBV27
D: NA
J: TRBJ2-6
CDR3: CASRGILSSGANVLTF
DNA: TGTGCCAGCAGGGGCATTCTAAGCTCTGGGGCCAACGTCCTGACTTTC

size: NA
V: TRBV9
D: TRBD1
J: TRBJ2-2
CDR3: CASSVGGTGYTGELFF
DNA: TGTGCCAGCAGCGTAGGGGGGACAGGCTACACCGGGGAGCTGTTTTTT

size: NA
V: TRBV10-3
D: TRBD2
J: TRBJ2-1
CDR3: CAISERTRNNEQFF
DNA: TGTGCCATCAGTGAGAGGACTAGGAACAATGAGCAGTTCTTC

size: few
V: TRBV25-1
D: NA
J: TRBJ1-5
CDR3: CASSGQHNQPQHF
DNA: TGTGCCAGCAGTGGACAGCACAATCAGCCCCAGCATTTT

size: NA
V: TRBV3-1/TRBV3-2
D: NA
J: TRBJ1-5
CDR3: CASSQAGSNQPQHF
DNA: TGTGCCAGCAGCCAAGCAGGGAGCAATCAGCCCCAGCATTTT

size: NA
V: TRBV5-1
D: TRBD2
J: TRBJ2-5
CDR3: CASSPRDRGTSGRGETQYF
DNA: TGCGCCAGCAGCCCCCGGGACAGGGGGACTAGCGGGAGAGGGGAGACCCAGTACTTC

size: NA
V: TRBV6-5
D: NA
J: TRBJ1-2
CDR3: CASSYFSTPNYGYTF
DNA: TGTGCCAGCAGTTACTTCTCCACACCGAACTATGGCTACACCTTC

size: NA
V: TRBV19
D: NA
J: TRBJ2-4
CDR3: CASSIDGRLAKNIQYF
DNA: TGTGCCAGTAGTATTGACGGCCGACTAGCCAAAAACATTCAGTACTTC

size: few
V: TRBV4-2
D: NA
J: TRBJ2-7
CDR3: CASSLPPTPALITMNYEQYF
DNA: TGTGCCAGCAGCCTACCACCCACGCCCGCGTTGATAACTATGAACTACGAGCAGTACTTC

size: few
V: TRBV10-3
D: NA
J: TRBJ2-5
CDR3: CAISESPGGGETQYF
DNA: TGTGCCATCAGTGAGTCTCCGGGTGGCGGGGAGACCCAGTACTTC

size: NA
V: TRBV5-1
D: TRBD1
J: TRBJ1-6
CDR3: CASSLSGGSSSYNSPLHF
DNA: TGCGCCAGCAGCCTATCAGGGGGGAGTAGCTCCTATAATTCACCCCTCCACTTT

size: NA
V: TRBV19
D: NA
J: TRBJ2-4
CDR3: CASSTADLAKNIQYF
DNA: TGTGCCAGTAGTACTGCGGATCTAGCCAAAAACATTCAGTACTTC

size: NA
V: TRBV7-9
D: TRBD1
J: TRBJ2-7
CDR3: CASSLPGTARAAGHYEQYF
DNA: TGTGCCAGCAGCTTACCAGGGACAGCCCGTGCCGCGGGCCACTACGAGCAGTACTTC

size: NA
V: TRBV28
D: TRBD1
J: TRBJ1-5
CDR3: CASRTGTGRRTNQPQHF
DNA: TGTGCCAGCAGAACCGGGACAGGGAGAAGGACCAATCAGCCCCAGCATTTT

size: NA
V: TRBV4-1
D: NA
J: TRBJ2-3
CDR3: CASSPNYSADTQYF
DNA: TGCGCCAGCAGCCCCAATTACAGTGCTGATACGCAGTATTTT

size: NA
V: TRBV28
D: NA
J: TRBJ1-2
CDR3: CASSYRQLYGYTF
DNA: TGTGCCAGCAGTTACCGACAACTCTATGGCTACACCTTC

size: NA
V: TRBV5-1
D: NA
J: TRBJ2-1
CDR3: CASSLGQTYNEQFF
DNA: TGCGCCAGCAGCTTGGGACAGACCTACAATGAGCAGTTCTTC

size: few
V: TRBV10-3
D: NA
J: TRBJ2-2
CDR3: CATGGGELFF
DNA: TGTGCCACCGGGGGAGGGGAGCTGTTTTTT

size: few
V: TRBV5-1
D: TRBD2
J: TRBJ2-3
CDR3: CASSNAGLAGRDTQYF
DNA: TGCGCCAGCAGCAATGCTGGGCTAGCGGGAAGAGATACGCAGTATTTT